The clone carrying this TCR beta chain was recorded a few times. Participants' reported clinical history set cohort assignment. Data came from immunoSEQ multiplex PCR; TCRdb stores just in-frame clones and leaves some out. The table shows roughly 200,000 clones, with 75% to 90% occurring only once. This entry comes from a study of blood T cell repertoires in COVID-19. The CDR3 spans 16 residues. The J segment lost 2 bases and the V segment lost 5 bases, leaving 4 bases of the junction unmatched. Per the germline V gene, CDR1 is SGHVS and CDR2 is FNYEAQ. The TCR originated in a woman between 40 and 55 years old with acute COVID-19. The specimen was PBMCs or T cells enriched from blood (not recorded which). The genes are TRBV7-6 and TRBJ2-3, with TRBD2 matching 13 bases. CDR3 nucleotide sequence: TGTGCCAGCAGCGGGACTAGCGGGGCCCCCACAGATACGCAGTATTTT. The encoded protein is CASSGTSGAPTDTQYF.